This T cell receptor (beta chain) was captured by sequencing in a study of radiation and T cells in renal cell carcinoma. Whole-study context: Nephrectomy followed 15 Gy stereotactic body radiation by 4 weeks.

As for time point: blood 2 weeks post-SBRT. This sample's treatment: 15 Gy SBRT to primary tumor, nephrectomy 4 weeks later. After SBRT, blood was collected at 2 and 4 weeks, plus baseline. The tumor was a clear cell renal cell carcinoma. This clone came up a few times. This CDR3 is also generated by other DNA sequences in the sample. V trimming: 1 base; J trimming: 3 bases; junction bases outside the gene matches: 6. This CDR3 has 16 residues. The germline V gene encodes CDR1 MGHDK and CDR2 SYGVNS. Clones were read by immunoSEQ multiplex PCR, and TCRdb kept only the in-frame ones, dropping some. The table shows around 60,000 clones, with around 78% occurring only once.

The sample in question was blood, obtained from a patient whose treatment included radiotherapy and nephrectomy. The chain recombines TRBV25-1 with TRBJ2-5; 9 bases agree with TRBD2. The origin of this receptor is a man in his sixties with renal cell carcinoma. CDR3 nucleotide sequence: TGTGCCAGCAGTGAATCTGGCGGGGGGGCCAAAGAGACCCAGTACTTC. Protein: CASSESGGGAKETQYF. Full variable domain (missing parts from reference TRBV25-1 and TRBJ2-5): EADIYQTPRYLVIGTGKKITLECSQTMGHDKMYWYQQDPGMELHLIHYSYGVNSTEKGDLSSESTVSRIRTEHFPLTLESARPSHTSQYLCASSESGGGAKETQYFGPGTRLLVL.